This T cell receptor (beta chain) emerged from a study of blood T cells in healthy people across ages. With V trimmed by 5 bases and J by 3 bases, 10 bases remained unmatched. CDR1 and CDR2 from the germline V gene are SGHRS and YFSETQ. This CDR3 region has 16 residues. The second PCR ran about 6 to 11 cycles with a sample-barcoded 5' primer and J-beta primers. TCRdb itself ran the 5' RACE reads through MiXCR, one entry per CDR3 protein. Here the sample spans roughly 2 million distinct CDR3 sequences, 49% being singletons. Concerning this clonotype itself: Its antigen is still unknown.

Whole-study findings and limits: Naive and antigen-experienced cells were not separated, limiting conclusive comparison. There was no known CMV status for donors, so expanded clonotype changes were possibly confounded. The long-lived group displayed more naive CD4+ cells, plus higher diversity, than the aged donors did. A roughly linear fall in TCR beta diversity per million T cells was seen with increasing age.

The chain couples TRBV5-1 to TRBJ2-1; 8 bases align to TRBD2. Sequenced material: blood. This clonotype originated in a woman in her 40s in good health. CDR3 nucleotides: TGCGCCAGCAGATTATCCCGGGGGGGAAACTACAATGAGCAGTTCTTC. Encoded protein: CASRLSRGGNYNEQFF.